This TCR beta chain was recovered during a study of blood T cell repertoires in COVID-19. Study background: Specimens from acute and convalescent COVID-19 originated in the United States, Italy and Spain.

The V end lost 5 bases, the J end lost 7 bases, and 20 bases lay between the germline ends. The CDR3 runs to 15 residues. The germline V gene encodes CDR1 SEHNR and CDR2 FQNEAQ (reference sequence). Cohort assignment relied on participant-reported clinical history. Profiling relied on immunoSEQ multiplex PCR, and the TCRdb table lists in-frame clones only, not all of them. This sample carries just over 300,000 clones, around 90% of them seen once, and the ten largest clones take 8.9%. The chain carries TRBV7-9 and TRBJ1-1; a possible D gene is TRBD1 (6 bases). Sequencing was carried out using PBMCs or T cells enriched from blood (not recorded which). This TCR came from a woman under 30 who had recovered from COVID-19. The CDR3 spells CASSPSLQGNFEAFF. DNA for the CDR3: TGTGCCAGCAGCCCGTCCCTACAGGGTAACTTTGAAGCTTTCTTT.